The present entry profiles one TCR beta chain with its context. This clonotype was seen a handful of times. Its antigen target is currently unknown. Nothing much larger sits one base from this clone, and base qualities are not available. The V and J ends are trimmed by 2 bases and 4 bases, leaving 8 bases between them. The germline V gene encodes CDR1 SGHNT and CDR2 YENEEA. The CDR3 covers 13 residues, taking in both the cysteine and the phenylalanine. The kept DNA is CDR3 alone, 39 bases in frame from the first base. This sample was taken from a study of T cell repertoires in aging, cancer and after chemotherapy (dated by TCRdb to the late 2010s). Notes on the research overall: Six donor age groups were covered, ranging from 30 or younger up to 70 or older, and each group contained at least three individuals. In the hematological group, paired pre- and post-chemotherapy samples were obtained from chronic lymphocytic leukemia patients treated with fludarabine- or bendamustine-based regimens. Alongside around 97 healthy donors serving as a reference group, the cohort included some 210 cancer patients, of whom 94 had hematological cancers and 124 had solid cancers. To look at immunoaging and at how T cells reconstitute after chemotherapy, the study profiled TCR beta repertoires in peripheral blood from both healthy donors and cancer patients. In total, the full dataset held about 9 million TCR reads.

Rearranged TRB sequences spanning V, D and J segments were amplified by multiplex touch-down PCR using a mixed TRB-A/B primer pool. Illumina adapters and sample indices were added to the amplicons in two consecutive PCR reactions performed with Phusion HS II polymerase. Amplicons were gel-purified using the NucleoSpin Gel and PCR Clean-up kit and were subsequently checked with Qubit and an Agilent 2100 Bioanalyzer. Libraries were sequenced on an Illumina MiSeq using 600-cycle, single-indexed, paired-end runs. The authors processed their data as follows. MiXCR versions 2.12 and 3.0.5 were used to process TRB sequences. Each unique CDR3 nucleotide sequence was counted as one clone, and only productive sequences with at least two reads were retained. The repertoire metrics were Shannon diversity, evenness, clonality (defined as one minus evenness), and alpha-parameterized diversity profiles covering alpha 0 to 5. The IGoR algorithm was used to calculate generation probabilities for clones in the paired samples taken before and after chemotherapy. Through fastp at Q25 and MiXCR, TCRdb rebuilt clones from the public reads, retaining in-frame beta chains. Merged by CDR3 protein, the rows form single entries marked with the most common genes and DNA. None of the V and J calls come from the authors' own analysis; TCRdb made them. The sample table shows about 4,500 distinct CDR3 sequences, and over 25% are seen once. About 50% of the sample comes from the top ten.

General study outcomes and caveats: In both cancer cohorts, median generation probability rose over the chemotherapy interval, which suggests that the repertoire was reconstituted through rebound thymic output. Declining TCR diversity with age in healthy donors was mainly explained by loss of richness; in cancer patients, loss of evenness also contributed. Lymphoid organ infiltration was present in hematological cancer patients, and this infiltration may itself impair thymic emigration or peripheral T cell expansion. The authors noted that the repertoire data do not allow conclusions about immunological memory after chemotherapy. Compared with age-matched healthy donors, untreated patients with either hematological or solid cancers had significantly lower TCR diversity in the blood along with higher clonality.

Instead of sorted cells or RNA, genomic DNA extracted from peripheral blood served as the source for amplifying TCR beta rearrangements. The source of this sequence is a human donor with a blood cancer. Specimen: blood. The chain was built from TRBV11-3 and TRBJ1-1, with TRBD1 as a weak D call on 6 bases. The nucleotide sequence is TGTGCCAGCAGCTTATCAGGGGCCACTGAAGCTTTCTTT. Protein translation: CASSLSGATEAFF. Joined to the reference TRBV11-3 and TRBJ1-1 proteins, this CDR3 gives the full variable domain: EAGVVQSPRYKIIEKKQPVAFWCNPISGHNTLYWYLQNLGQGPELLIRYENEEAVDDSQLPKDRFSAERLKGVDSTLKIQPAELGDSAVYLCASSLSGATEAFFGQGTRLTVV.